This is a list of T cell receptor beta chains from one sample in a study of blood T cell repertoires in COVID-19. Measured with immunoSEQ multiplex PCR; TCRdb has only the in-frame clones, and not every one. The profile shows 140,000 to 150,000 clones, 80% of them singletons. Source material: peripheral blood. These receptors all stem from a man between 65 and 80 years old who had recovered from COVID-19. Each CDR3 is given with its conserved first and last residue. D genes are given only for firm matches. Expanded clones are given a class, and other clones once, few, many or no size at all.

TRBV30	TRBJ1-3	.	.	CAWSFPRGIGNTIYF	TGTGCCTGGAGTTTCCCCCGGGGAATAGGGAACACCATATATTTT
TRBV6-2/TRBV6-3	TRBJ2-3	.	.	CASSPDSVTDTQYF	TGTGCCAGCAGCCCCGACAGCGTCACAGATACGCAGTATTTT
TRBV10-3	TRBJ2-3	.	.	CAIRETSYNTDTQYF	TGTGCCATCAGGGAGACTAGTTATAACACAGATACGCAGTATTTT
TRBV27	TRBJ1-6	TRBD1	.	CASSAGQTNSPLHF	TGTGCCAGCAGTGCGGGACAGACTAATTCACCCCTCCACTTT
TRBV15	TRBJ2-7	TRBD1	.	CAAAGGTGGFYEQYF	TGTGCCGCGGCTGGAGGGACAGGGGGATTCTACGAGCAGTACTTC
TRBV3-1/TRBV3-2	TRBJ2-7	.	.	CASSREMDSGLPYEQYF	TGTGCCAGCAGCCGTGAGATGGATAGCGGTCTCCCCTACGAGCAGTACTTC
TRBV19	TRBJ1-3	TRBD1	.	CASSIGTGGSRSGNTIYF	TGTGCCAGTAGTATAGGGACAGGGGGCTCGCGCTCTGGAAACACCATATATTTT
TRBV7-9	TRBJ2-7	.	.	CASSIGSNEQYF	TGTGCCAGCAGCATCGGGAGTAACGAGCAGTACTTC
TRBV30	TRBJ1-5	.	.	CAWNLRGGNQPQHF	TGTGCCTGGAACCTCAGGGGAGGCAATCAGCCCCAGCATTTT
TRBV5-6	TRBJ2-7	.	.	CASSWAPDSYEQYF	TGTGCCAGCAGCTGGGCGCCCGACTCCTACGAGCAGTACTTC
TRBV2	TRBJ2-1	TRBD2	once	CASTPWASGRGRNNEQFF	TGTGCCAGCACCCCGTGGGCTAGCGGGAGAGGGAGAAACAATGAGCAGTTCTTC